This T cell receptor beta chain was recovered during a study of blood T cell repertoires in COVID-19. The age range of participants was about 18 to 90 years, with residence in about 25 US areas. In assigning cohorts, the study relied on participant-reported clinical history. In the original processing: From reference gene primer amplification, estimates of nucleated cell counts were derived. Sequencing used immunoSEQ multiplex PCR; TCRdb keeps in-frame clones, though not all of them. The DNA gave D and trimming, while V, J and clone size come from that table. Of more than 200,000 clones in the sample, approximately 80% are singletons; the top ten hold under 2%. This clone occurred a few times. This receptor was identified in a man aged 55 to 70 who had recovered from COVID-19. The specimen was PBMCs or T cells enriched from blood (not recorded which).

The CDR3 nucleotides read TGTGCCAGCAGCACCGGGACAGGGAAAGGCTACACCTTC. It translates to CASSTGTGKGYTF. The chain has TRBV5-4 and TRBJ1-2, with 9 bases matching TRBD1. V was pared by 4 bases and J by 8 bases, with 6 bases of the junction left unmatched. Germline V gives CDR1 SGHNT, CDR2 YYREEE (reference sequence). The CDR3 consists of 13 residues.